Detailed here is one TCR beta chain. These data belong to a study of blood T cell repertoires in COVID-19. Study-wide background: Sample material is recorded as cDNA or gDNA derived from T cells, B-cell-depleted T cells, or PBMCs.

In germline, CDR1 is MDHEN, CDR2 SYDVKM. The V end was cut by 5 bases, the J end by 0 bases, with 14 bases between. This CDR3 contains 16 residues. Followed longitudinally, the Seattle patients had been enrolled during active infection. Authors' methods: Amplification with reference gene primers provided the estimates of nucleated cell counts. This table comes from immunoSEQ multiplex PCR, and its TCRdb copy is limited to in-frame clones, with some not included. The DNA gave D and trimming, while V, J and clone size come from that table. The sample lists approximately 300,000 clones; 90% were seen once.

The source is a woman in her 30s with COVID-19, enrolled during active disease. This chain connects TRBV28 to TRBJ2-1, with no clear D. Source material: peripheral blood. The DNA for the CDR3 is TGTGCCAGCAGTCCGTACAGTCTTAGCTCCTACAATGAGCAGTTCTTC. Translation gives CASSPYSLSSYNEQFF.